A selection of T cell receptor beta chains follows, all from one sample in a study of T cells expressing NK-cell markers. Reanalyzing the 5' RACE reads, TCRdb keeps one entry per CDR3 protein, without DNA. The listing contains roughly 380,000 distinct CDR3 sequences. The material sequenced was blood T cells: a sorted CD56 or NKG2C T cell subset, CD4+ or CD8+ T cells, or bulk PBMC T cells (not recorded which). These receptors came from a man between 18 and 69 years old in good health. Each CDR3 is given with its conserved first and last residue.

V,J,CDR3
TRBV29-1,TRBJ1-2,CSVGFSGYYGYTF
TRBV20-1,TRBJ1-5,CSASRAEYSNQPQHF
TRBV3-1,TRBJ2-7,CASSQDPGRYYEQYF
TRBV6-1,TRBJ1-5,CASSVGGGGNQPQHF
TRBV20-1,TRBJ2-7,CSATGKAGTGKYEQYF
TRBV6-1,TRBJ2-5,CASLLRGQGETQYF
TRBV12-3/TRBV12-4,TRBJ1-1,CASSLVAGVNTEAFF
TRBV14,TRBJ2-1,CASSNRQGSYNEQFF
TRBV15,TRBJ2-1,CATSRDMPRNYNEQFF
TRBV7-2,TRBJ1-2,CASSYGQGVYGYTF
TRBV6-5,TRBJ2-7,CASSYSTLGYEQYF
TRBV5-1,TRBJ2-4,CASSLIGMGSWAENIQYF
TRBV28,TRBJ1-1,CASSSGQGWTEAFF
TRBV11-2,TRBJ1-4,CASSPQFVNEKLFF
TRBV29-1,TRBJ1-1,CSVLVLNTEAFF
TRBV3-1,TRBJ1-1,CASSQDYGQLNTEAFF
TRBV29-1,TRBJ2-3,CSAREGWTDTQYF
TRBV20-1,TRBJ1-1,CSASHRVFLGAFF
TRBV6-1,TRBJ1-1,CASRQEQIMNTEAFF
TRBV23-1,TRBJ2-6,CASKHRGPPGANVLTF
TRBV28,TRBJ2-7,CASRHPRALPYEQYF
TRBV5-1,TRBJ1-1,CASSYRTGASSNTEAFF
TRBV7-8,TRBJ2-7,CASSPDSVPAGQYF
TRBV5-1,TRBJ2-5,CASSLGPGAGEETQYF
TRBV12-3/TRBV12-4,TRBJ2-7,CASRTTGGWEQYF
TRBV3-1,TRBJ1-6,CASSPRGTVSRPLHF
TRBV3-1,TRBJ1-2,CASSWGDSPGGGYTF
TRBV11-2,TRBJ2-1,CASRHIAGDGHNEQFF
TRBV21-1,TRBJ2-3,CASNLGQGICTDTQYF
TRBV9,TRBJ2-7,CASSSGLAGGREQYF
TRBV13,TRBJ2-3,CASSRPLGQSTDTQYF
TRBV7-2,TRBJ2-7,CASSLGTSGGVRYF
TRBV5-1,TRBJ2-2,CASNEGLAGTGELFF
TRBV28,TRBJ1-5,CASSFSRRRGTSNQPQHF
TRBV25-1,TRBJ2-1,CASRGTFDGSEQFF
TRBV6-1,TRBJ2-3,CASSRAGGLSTDTQYF
TRBV6-5,TRBJ1-3,CASSLDLGNTIYF
TRBV7-9,TRBJ2-7,CASSLEAGGSSYEQYF
TRBV3-1,TRBJ2-1,CASSQVSPGQEQFF
TRBV5-1,TRBJ2-3,CASRPGRSGASTDTQYF
TRBV5-1,TRBJ1-5,CASSSGASALSNQPQHF
TRBV19,TRBJ2-7,CASSRVPDYEQYF
TRBV7-9,TRBJ2-3,CASSLSRAVSDTQYF
TRBV12-3/TRBV12-4,TRBJ1-5,CASSPGAPNQPQHF
TRBV5-1,TRBJ2-2,CASAWGLNTGELFF
TRBV7-9,TRBJ2-3,CASSFLVASGGPDTQYF
TRBV19,TRBJ2-2,CASCRDRGTGELFF
TRBV5-5,TRBJ2-7,CASSLGVQGTYEQYF
TRBV7-2,TRBJ2-2,CASSWSGGAPGELFF
TRBV7-2,TRBJ2-1,CASSLAGQVSYNEQFF